These 5 T cell receptor beta chains were sequenced from one sample in a study of breast tumors, draining lymph nodes, adjacent tissues. TCRdb independently ran MiXCR on the multiplex PCR reads; one entry per CDR3 protein. The data hold roughly 19,000 distinct CDR3 sequences, with roughly 50% observed a single time. Input material: breast tumor tissue. The receptors originated from a female donor with breast cancer. Some clones in this sample may be carry-over from other donors' samples.

This clonotype has at least ten counts. V and J are TRBV7-2 and TRBJ2-1; 12 bases line up with TRBD2. Losses at the gene ends were 5 bases for V and 5 bases for J; bases not matched to a gene: 4. The germline V gene encodes CDR1 SGHTA and CDR2 FQGNSA. This CDR3 spans 15 amino acids. CDR3 bases: TGTGCCAGCAGCCTAGGACTAGCGGGAAACAATGAGCAGTTCTTC. The encoded protein is CASSLGLAGNNEQFF.

This clonotype was detected many times. Possible read error: a much larger clone is one base away. The chain uses TRBV12-5 and TRBJ2-7; D gene uncertain. With 3 bases removed from V and 6 bases from J, the gap between germline ends came to 9 bases. Germline V lookup: CDR1 LGHNT, CDR2 FRNRAP. This CDR3 region has 12 residues. CDR3 nucleotides: TGTGCTAGTGGTTTCATGCGCGCCGAGCAGTACTTC. Its protein product is CASGFMRAEQYF.

The rearrangement links TRBV5-1 to TRBJ2-5, with D perhaps matching TRBD2 (5 bases). Trimming removed 2 bases at V and 3 bases at J, with 11 bases between. Per the germline V gene, CDR1 is SGHRS and CDR2 is YFSETQ. This CDR3 contains 14 residues. CDR3 sequence reads: CASSFGSREETQYF. Here the CDR3 DNA reads TGCGCCAGCAGCTTCGGGTCGAGGGAAGAGACCCAGTACTTC. The variable domain in full, with the rest retrieved from reference TRBV5-1 and TRBJ2-5, is KAGVTQTPRYLIKTRGQQVTLSCSPISGHRSVSWYQQTPGQGLQFLFEYFSETQRNKGNFPGRFSGRQFSNSRSEMNVSTLELGDSALYLCASSFGSREETQYFGPGTRLLVL.

The genes are TRBV7-2 and TRBJ2-3, with 12 bases fitting TRBD2. The CDR3 loop spans 16 amino acids. From germline, CDR1 is SGHTA and CDR2 FQGNSA. The ends lost 4 bases at V and 3 bases at J; junction bases unmatched: 5. The CDR3 sequence: CASSCTGLAGTDTQYF. CDR3 DNA sequence: TGTGCCAGCAGCTGTACTGGACTAGCGGGAACAGATACGCAGTATTTT.

This rearrangement joins TRBV27 to TRBJ1-1, with no clear D. V lost 6 bases and J lost 8, with 10 bases in between. The CDR3 length is 11 residues. Germline CDR1 and CDR2: MNHEY and SMNVEV (reference sequence). The CDR3 DNA reads as TGTGCCAGCAGCCCGGATCAAGAAGCTTTCTTT. Amino acids: CASSPDQEAFF.